This TCR beta chain was captured in a study of blood T cell repertoires in COVID-19. Study in general: Italy, Spain and the United States were the sources of the convalescent and acute COVID-19 samples. PBMCs, B-cell-depleted T cells, or T cells provided the cDNA or gDNA that made up the material.

The germline V gene has CDR1 SNHLY and CDR2 FYNNEI. This CDR3 has 15 amino acids. V gave up 8 bases and J gave up 3 bases; unmatched junction bases: 10. Authors' methods: For nucleated cells, counts were estimated from reference gene primer amplification. Sequenced by immunoSEQ multiplex PCR; TCRdb stores in-frame clones only, minus some. Clonal size and the V and J genes are those of that table, whereas D and trimming came from the DNA. The top ten hold 4.9% of the sample, which has 25,000 to 30,000 clones, 70% to 90% seen once. Sample: peripheral blood. The chain employs TRBV2 and TRBJ2-7; 10 bases line up with TRBD2. This sequence originates from a man aged 70-80 years with active COVID-19. Here the CDR3 reads CASDKRTSGFYEQYF. Written as DNA, the CDR3 is TGTGCCAGCGACAAGAGGACTAGCGGATTCTACGAGCAGTACTTC.